In its sample, the clone carrying this T cell receptor (beta chain) was seen a few times. These data originate in a study of regulatory T cells in long-lasting Graves disease. Construction of TCR beta libraries relied on iRepertoire HTBI primers and on Arm-PCR targeting CDR3 regions. TCRdb called the multiplex PCR reads again in MiXCR, with one record for every CDR3 protein. The sample shows about 420,000 distinct CDR3 sequences, less than 20% of them seen only once. V was cut by 7 bases and J by 2 bases, with 13 bases left in between. The CDR3 has 14 amino acids. Germline V gene lookup returns CDR1 KGHDR and CDR2 SFDVKD. Time point: newly diagnosed GD, antithyroid drugs for less than 3 months. PBMCs were the source of the RNA used for TCR sequencing. This sample was shared with a second study, whose subject was T cells in Graves' hyperthyroidism and ophthalmopathy. That paper adds: Within blood appeared most thyroid clonotypes that had expanded above 0.001.

This specimen was peripheral blood mononuclear cells (PBMCs), taken at new diagnosis, from a patient treated with antithyroid drugs. The chain uses TRBV24-1 and TRBJ2-5, with D possibly matching TRBD2 (6 bases). The clonotype originates from a woman in her late teens or twenties with Graves disease. The CDR3 protein is CATRTCGEQETQYF. The CDR3 DNA sequence: TGTGCCACCAGAACTTGCGGGGAACAAGAGACCCAGTACTTC.